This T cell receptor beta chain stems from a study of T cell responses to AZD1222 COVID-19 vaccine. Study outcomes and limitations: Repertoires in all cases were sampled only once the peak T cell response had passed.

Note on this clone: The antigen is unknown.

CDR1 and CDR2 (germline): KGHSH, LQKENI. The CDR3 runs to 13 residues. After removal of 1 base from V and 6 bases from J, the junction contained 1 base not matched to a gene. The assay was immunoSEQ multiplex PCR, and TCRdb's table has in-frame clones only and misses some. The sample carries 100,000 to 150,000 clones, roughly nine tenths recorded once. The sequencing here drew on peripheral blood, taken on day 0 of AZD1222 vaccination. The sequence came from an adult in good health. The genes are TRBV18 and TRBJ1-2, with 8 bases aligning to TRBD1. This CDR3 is CASSPQTGDGYTF. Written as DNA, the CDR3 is TGTGCCAGCTCACCACAGACAGGGGATGGCTACACCTTC.